Described below is a single T cell receptor (beta chain) sequence and its context. Its cognate antigen is unknown. This entry belongs to a study of immune cell composition in non-small cell lung cancer. Background on the study: Tumours were mainly lung adenocarcinoma or squamous cell carcinoma.

Study-wide findings and caveats: Squamous carcinomas (approximately 80%) more often had tumour-associated clones >0.5% than adenocarcinomas (33%). Shared sequences between tumour-reactive and dominant in vivo clones were not proven.

Here immunoSEQ multiplex PCR was the method, and the copy in TCRdb shows in-frame clones only, minus some. The sample shows roughly 3,200 clones, roughly 80% of them seen only once. The clonotype comes from a human donor with non-small cell lung cancer. Input material: lung tumor tissue.

The CDR3 sequence is CASSKTEGLPPLADLEQFF. The CDR3 coding sequence is TGTGCCAGCAGCAAAACGGAGGGACTACCCCCGTTGGCGGATCTTGAGCAGTTCTTC. The chain recombines TRBV21-1 with TRBJ2-1; no DNA check was done on the table's D call, TRBD2. TRBV21-1 is noted as a pseudogene. The CDR3 consists of 19 residues.